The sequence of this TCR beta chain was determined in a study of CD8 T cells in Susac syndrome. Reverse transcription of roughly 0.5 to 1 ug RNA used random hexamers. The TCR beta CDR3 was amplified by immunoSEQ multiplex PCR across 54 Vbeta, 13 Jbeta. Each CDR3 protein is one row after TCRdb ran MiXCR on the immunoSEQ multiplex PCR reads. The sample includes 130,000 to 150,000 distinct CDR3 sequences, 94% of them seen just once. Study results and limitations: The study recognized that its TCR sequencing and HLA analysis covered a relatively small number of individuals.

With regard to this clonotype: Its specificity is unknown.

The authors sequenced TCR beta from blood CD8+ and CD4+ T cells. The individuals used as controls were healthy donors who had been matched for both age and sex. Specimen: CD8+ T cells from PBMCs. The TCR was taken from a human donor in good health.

The CDR3 bases are TGTGCCAGCAGTTCCCGGACAGGGGGCTATGGCTACACCTTC. This translates into CASSSRTGGYGYTF. The rearrangement joins TRBV27 to TRBJ1-2; 10 nucleotides match TRBD1. The CDR3 runs to 14 residues. Germline V gene lookup returns CDR1 MNHEY and CDR2 SMNVEV (reference sequence). V shed 4 bases and J 4 bases; nucleotides not matched to a gene: 3.